Described below is a single T cell receptor beta chain sequence and its context. Antigen unknown. These data come from a study of cytomegalovirus exposure and HLA in healthy donors. Whole-study context: Previous work identified around 120 million unique TCR beta sequences from roughly 170 million T cells. Study-level points and caveats: In a later analysis, at a false discovery rate of 0.05, fewer than 20,000 TCR beta sequences were associated with HLA alleles. A prior analysis recorded that most TCR beta V segments were productive about 90% or about 30% of the time.

The PCR made use of 60 Vbeta and 13 Jbeta primers. Sequencing was performed with immunoSEQ multiplex PCR; in TCRdb, only in-frame clones are kept and a portion is missing. The data show over 150,000 clones, approximately 80% seen once. The source of this sequence is a man aged 25-45 years in good health and CMV-seropositive. Material for sequencing was PBMCs.

CDR3 sequence (DNA): TGTGCCAGCAGCTCCCGGGACAGGGGGCTTGGGGAGCAGTACTTC. Protein product: CASSSRDRGLGEQYF. The chain carries TRBV7-9 and TRBJ2-7, with TRBD1 matching over 12 bases. V was clipped by 4 bases and J by 7 bases; unmatched bases: 8. CDR1 and CDR2 (germline): SEHNR, FQNEAQ (reference sequence). CDR3 length: 15 amino acids.